This T cell receptor (beta chain) was profiled in a study of blood T cell repertoires in COVID-19 (dated by TCRdb to the early 2020s). General notes on the study: Samples covering the acute and convalescent phases of COVID-19 were provided by collaborators in the United States, Italy and Spain. The material from the prospective study consisted of cDNA or gDNA derived from T cells, B-cell-depleted T cells, or PBMCs. Where available, HLA class I and class II types were taken from metadata supplied by the sample provider and were not determined by assay-based typing. The repertoires were made available in a free public database intended to serve as a resource for research on the immune response to SARS-CoV-2. The samples were drawn from the first 160 participants of the ongoing ImmuneRACE study and from 1,254 subjects provided by 6 global collaborators. Subjects who had been exposed to COVID-19, were actively infected with it, or had recovered from it provided the deeply sampled blood TCRbeta repertoires that made up the dataset. Sample metadata almost always included a de-identified subject ID, COVID-19 status, age in years and sex. Overall study outcomes, separate from this receptor: Clinical and demographic metadata were provided uncurated, with the amount varying by source and participant.

The collaborating institutions used their own protocols to collect whole blood in K2EDTA tubes. For TCRbeta analysis, collaborator samples were shipped as frozen whole blood, as isolated PBMCs, or as DNA extracted from either sample type. TCRbeta CDR3 regions were amplified from genomic DNA by means of the immunoSEQ Assay, a bias-controlled multiplex PCR. Turning to the authors' computational methods: Within the assay, amplification of reference gene primers was used to estimate how many nucleated cells each sample contained. To quantify the absolute abundance of each unique TCRbeta CDR3 rearrangement, sequence reads were collapsed and filtered. For each sample, productive Simpson clonality was calculated by taking the square root of Simpson's diversity index across productive rearrangements. TCRdb took this table from immuneACCESS and kept in-frame rearrangements with V and J called. Such tables lack part of the clones; where checked against another copy, unresolved V genes explain under half of the gap, and the rest is unexplained. The V and J calls and the clone size are those of that table, but D and trimming were determined from the DNA. Here the sample has approximately 150,000 clones; about 79% occur a single time. The ten largest clones capture roughly 6.8% of the sample.

As concerns this clone: Its specific antigen is unknown. Base qualities are missing; no much larger clone stands one base away.

V drops 6 bases and J drops 2 bases, leaving 19 bases in between. From the germline V gene, CDR1 is ENHRY and CDR2 is SYGVKD. Taken from cysteine to phenylalanine, the CDR3 has 16 residues. This entry keeps only the CDR3 DNA: 48 bases, framed from base 1. The sequencing input was peripheral blood. The chain was built from TRBV10-3 and TRBJ1-1; no D gene is confidently identified. The receptor comes from a woman between 50 and 59 years old in a cohort sampled during active or convalescent COVID-19. The sequenced DNA is TGTGCCATCAGACAGAGGGTGGCAGGCCTTAACACTGAAGCTTTCTTT. Its amino acids are CAIRQRVAGLNTEAFF.